This TCR beta chain is drawn from a study of T cell changes during pregnancy in multiple sclerosis. Trimming took 6 bases from V and 3 from J; bases not matched to a gene: 1. CDR3 length: 13 amino acids. Germline CDR1 reads WSHSY; CDR2 reads SAAADI. Data came from immunoSEQ multiplex PCR; TCRdb stores just in-frame clones and leaves some out. The sample contains about 46,000 clones, roughly nine tenths of which appear only once. This TCR came from a female donor with multiple sclerosis, enrolled in a pregnancy study. The chain joins TRBV10-2 to TRBJ1-1; 10 nucleotides agree with TRBD1. The sample here was CD4+ T cells from peripheral blood mononuclear cells, taken after pregnancy. DNA of the CDR3: TGCGCCAGCAGGGACAGGGGGTACACTGAAGCTTTCTTT. This codes for CASRDRGYTEAFF.